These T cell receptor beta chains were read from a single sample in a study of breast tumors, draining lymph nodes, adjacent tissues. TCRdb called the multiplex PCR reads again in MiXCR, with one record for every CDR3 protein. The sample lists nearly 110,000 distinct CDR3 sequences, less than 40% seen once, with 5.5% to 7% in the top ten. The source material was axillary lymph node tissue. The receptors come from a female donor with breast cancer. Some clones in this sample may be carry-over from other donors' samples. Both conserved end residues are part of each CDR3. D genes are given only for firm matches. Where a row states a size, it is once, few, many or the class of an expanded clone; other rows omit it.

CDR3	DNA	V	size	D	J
CSAPRGRSDTQFF	TGCAGTGCTCCCCGCGGTAGATCGGATACGCAGTTCTTC	TRBV20-1	.	.	TRBJ2-1
CASSFPGQGGNQPQHF	TGTGCCAGCAGCTTCCCCGGACAGGGAGGCAATCAGCCCCAGCATTTT	TRBV7-3	many	TRBD1	TRBJ1-5
CASRPGGNIAEAFF	TGTGCCAGCAGGCCAGGGGGGAACATCGCTGAAGCTTTCTTT	TRBV2	.	TRBD1	TRBJ1-1
CSVRTGLGNTQYF	TGCAGCGTTCGAACAGGGCTTGGGAATACGCAGTATTTT	TRBV29-1	many	.	TRBJ2-3
CASSPVAGSGANVLTF	TGTGCCAGCTCACCAGTTGCAGGATCAGGGGCCAACGTCCTGACTTTC	TRBV18	few	.	TRBJ2-6
CSASSRETQYF	TGCAGTGCTAGTAGTAGGGAGACCCAGTACTTC	TRBV20-1	.	.	TRBJ2-5
CASSEVPSDRGTQPQHF	TGTGCCAGCAGTGAAGTACCGTCAGACAGGGGTACGCAGCCCCAGCATTTT	TRBV2	many	TRBD1	TRBJ1-5
CASSLYYEQYF	TGTGCCAGCAGTCTCTACTACGAGCAGTACTTC	TRBV6-6	many	.	TRBJ2-7
CASSSGGNTGELFF	TGTGCCAGCTCCTCAGGCGGGAACACCGGGGAGCTGTTTTTT	TRBV9	many	.	TRBJ2-2
CASRIRAQTQYF	TGTGCCAGCAGAATCAGGGCACAGACCCAGTACTTC	TRBV12-3/TRBV12-4	many	.	TRBJ2-5
CAGSLGGGASETQYF	TGCGCCGGCAGCTTGGGCGGGGGGGCCTCAGAGACCCAGTACTTC	TRBV5-1	.	TRBD2	TRBJ2-5
CSVGDADTQYF	TGCAGCGTTGGAGACGCGGATACGCAGTATTTT	TRBV29-1	.	.	TRBJ2-3
CASSSPSMSGGVYEQYF	TGTGCCAGCAGCTCCCCTTCTATGAGCGGGGGGGTCTACGAGCAGTACTTC	TRBV7-2	once	TRBD2	TRBJ2-7
CASSGLSPSSNQPQHF	TGTGCCAGCAGTGGACTTTCGCCAAGTAGCAATCAGCCCCAGCATTTT	TRBV28	many	.	TRBJ1-5